The sequence of this T cell receptor beta chain was determined in a study of blood T cells in healthy people across ages. The study, taken as a whole, reports: More naive CD4+ cells and higher diversity were found in long-lived than in aged donors.

Per-sample yields of isolated PBMCs were at least 6 million. CDR3 length equals 15 residues. Germline V CDR1 and CDR2: SGHDN, FVKESK. The germline V and J ends were trimmed by 0 bases and 0 bases, with 8 bases remaining between them. As for this clonotype: The antigen remains unidentified.

Next came a second PCR, run for about 6 to 12 cycles, which used a sample-barcoded 5' primer along with a J-beta primer mix. TCRdb passed the 5' RACE reads through MiXCR, listing each CDR3 protein once. This sample has about 2 million distinct CDR3 sequences; approximately 50% occur once, and the top ten carry around 2.1%. This receptor was obtained from a woman between 40 and 55 years old in good health. The chain couples TRBV14 to TRBJ1-2; D call uncertain. Sequencing was done on a sample of blood. The CDR3 reads CASSQDLHPNYGYTF. CDR3 nucleotides: TGTGCCAGCAGCCAAGATCTCCATCCTAACTATGGCTACACCTTC.